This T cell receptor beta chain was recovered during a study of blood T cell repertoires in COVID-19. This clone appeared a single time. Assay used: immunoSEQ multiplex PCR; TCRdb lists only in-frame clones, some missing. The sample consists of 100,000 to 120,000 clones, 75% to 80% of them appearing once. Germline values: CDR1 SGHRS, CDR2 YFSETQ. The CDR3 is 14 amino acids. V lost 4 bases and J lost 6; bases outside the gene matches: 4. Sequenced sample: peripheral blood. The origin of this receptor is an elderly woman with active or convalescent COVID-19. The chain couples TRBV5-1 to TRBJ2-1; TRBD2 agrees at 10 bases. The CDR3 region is CASSTIAGGNEQFF. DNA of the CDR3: TGCGCCAGCAGCACAATAGCGGGAGGCAATGAGCAGTTCTTC.